This T cell receptor (beta chain) was captured by sequencing in a study of vaccination and CD4 T cells after COVID-19. With the Oncomine TCR Beta short-read assay, DNA from cultured CD4+ T cells was sequenced. The source of extracted genomic DNA was cultured CD4+ T cells. TCRdb reanalysed the PCR reads using MiXCR and keeps one entry per CDR3 protein. The sample has a few thousand distinct CDR3 sequences, roughly 80% seen once. Treatment defined: roughly 11-day PBMC culture with coronavirus spike peptide pools or control peptides (ViraFEST assay). This clonotype has a single count. Its antigen is undetermined. The TCR sequence derives from a human donor who had recovered from COVID-19. What was sequenced was CD4+ T cells from blood, cultured in vitro.

The CDR3 nucleotides read TGCAGTGCTAGCCCAACAGATACGCAGTATTTT. Protein sequence: CSASPTDTQYF. The chain carries TRBV20-1 and TRBJ2-3; no reliable D call. Trimming took 3 bases from V and 3 from J, leaving 4 bases between them. This CDR3 is built from 11 residues. Germline CDR1 DFQATT, CDR2 SNEGSKA (reference sequence).